This is a list of T cell receptor beta chains from one sample in a study of T cell responses to AZD1222 COVID-19 vaccine. The repertoire was sequenced with immunoSEQ multiplex PCR; TCRdb's copy has only in-frame clones and lacks some. The data contain approximately 150,000 clones, 93% of them singletons. The starting material was peripheral blood, obtained on day 0 of AZD1222 vaccination. All receptors derive from an adult in good health. The CDR3 runs from the conserved cysteine through the conserved F or W. Each record gives: V gene, clone size, D gene, J gene, CDR3 DNA, CDR3 protein. D genes are given only for firm matches. A clone size is listed for some rows: how often the clone was seen (once, few, many), or a class if it is expanded.

TRBV10-3	NA	NA	TRBJ1-3	TGTGCCATCAGCCAGCCCGGTCAGGGAAACACCATATATTTT	CAISQPGQGNTIYF
TRBV5-1	once	TRBD2	TRBJ2-3	TGCGCCAGCAGCTTGGAGTTCGGGGGGACAGATACGCAGTATTTT	CASSLEFGGTDTQYF
TRBV19	NA	TRBD1	TRBJ1-5	TGTGCCAGTAGTATACGGCCCCCTAACTTCCCGGGACAGGGGATGGATCAGCCCCAGCATTTT	CASSIRPPNFPGQGMDQPQHF
TRBV7-2	NA	TRBD1	TRBJ2-3	TGTGCCAGTACCCCGGGACAGAGCACAGATACGCAGTATTTT	CASTPGQSTDTQYF
TRBV19	NA	NA	TRBJ1-1	TGTGCCAGTAGTATAGTGGGACTGAACACTGAAGCTTTCTTT	CASSIVGLNTEAFF
TRBV5-4	NA	TRBD1	TRBJ1-1	TGTGCCAGCAGCTTGGATTGGCGGGACAGGGGAGACACTGAAGCTTTCTTT	CASSLDWRDRGDTEAFF
TRBV4-2	once	NA	TRBJ2-1	TGTGCCAGCAGTGGTGGGGGGCAGGACGACGGCAATGAGCAGTTCTTC	CASSGGGQDDGNEQFF
TRBV5-1	NA	NA	TRBJ1-4	TGCGCCAGCAGCGTATCTCAGGGAATGGGCGAAAAACTGTTTTTT	CASSVSQGMGEKLFF
TRBV4-2	NA	NA	TRBJ2-1	TGTGCCAGCAGCCAAGGACTAGATAGGTCTCGGTTCTTC	CASSQGLDRSRFF
TRBV30	NA	NA	TRBJ2-7	TGTGCTCTGGGGGTCTACGAGCAGTACTTC	CALGVYEQYF
TRBV4-2	few	TRBD1	TRBJ1-5	TGTGCCAGCAGCCAAGGGGGGGACAGGGGGCGAAATCAGCCCCAGCATTTT	CASSQGGDRGRNQPQHF
TRBV5-1	NA	NA	TRBJ2-6	TGCGCCAGCAGCCTTAGCTCTGGGGCCAACGTCCTGACTTTC	CASSLSSGANVLTF
TRBV7-3	NA	NA	TRBJ2-7	TGTGCCAGCAGCTTAACCCCGACATACGAGCAGTACTTC	CASSLTPTYEQYF
TRBV20-1	few	NA	TRBJ2-1	TGCAGTGCTAGTGTACCGGGATTCTACAATGAGCAGTTCTTC	CSASVPGFYNEQFF
TRBV11-2	NA	NA	TRBJ1-1	TGTGCCAGCAGCTTAGAGTCTTGGGACCCAGAAGCTTTCTTT	CASSLESWDPEAFF
TRBV19	NA	TRBD1	TRBJ1-4	TGTGCCAGTAGCGCCGGGACAGGGGGAGATGAAAAACTGTTTTTT	CASSAGTGGDEKLFF
TRBV24-1	NA	TRBD2	TRBJ2-3	TGTGCCGCCGATGGTAGCGGGGGCACAGATACGCAGTATTTT	CAADGSGGTDTQYF
TRBV7-2	NA	TRBD1	TRBJ1-5	TGTGCCAGCAGCTTAGTGGGCAGGGGGGATCAGCCCCAGCATTTT	CASSLVGRGDQPQHF
TRBV18	few	TRBD1	TRBJ1-2	TGTGCCAGCTCACCGGAGGGACAGGGCTCCGGCTACACCTTC	CASSPEGQGSGYTF
TRBV4-2	NA	NA	TRBJ1-2	TGTGCCAGCAGCCAAGAGCACAGGGACCCCTATGGCTACACCTTC	CASSQEHRDPYGYTF
TRBV28	NA	NA	TRBJ1-6	TGTGCCAGCAGTTTTAGGGGGAAAGTCCGGCAGAGTAATTCACCCCTCCACTTT	CASSFRGKVRQSNSPLHF
TRBV12-3/TRBV12-4	NA	TRBD1	TRBJ1-2	TGTGCCAGCAGTTTCCAGGGGGCGGGTGGCTACACCTTC	CASSFQGAGGYTF